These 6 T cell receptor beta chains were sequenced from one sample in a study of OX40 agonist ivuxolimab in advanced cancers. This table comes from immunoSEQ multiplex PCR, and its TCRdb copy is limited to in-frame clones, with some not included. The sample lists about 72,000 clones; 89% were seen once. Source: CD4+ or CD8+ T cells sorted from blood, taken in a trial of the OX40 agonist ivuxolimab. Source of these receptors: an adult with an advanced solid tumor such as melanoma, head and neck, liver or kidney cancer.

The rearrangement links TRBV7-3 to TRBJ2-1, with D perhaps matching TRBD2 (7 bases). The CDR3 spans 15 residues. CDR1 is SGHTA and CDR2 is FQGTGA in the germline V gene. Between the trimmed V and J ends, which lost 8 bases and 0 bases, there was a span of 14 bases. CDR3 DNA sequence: TGTGCCAGCTCCCAGGGGACTAACTCCTACAATGAGCAGTTCTTC. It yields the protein CASSQGTNSYNEQFF. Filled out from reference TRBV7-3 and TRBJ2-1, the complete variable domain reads GAGVSQTPSNKVTEKGKYVELRCDPISGHTALYWYRQSLGQGPEFLIYFQGTGAADDSGLPNDRFFAVRPEGSVSTLKIQRTERGDSAVYLCASSQGTNSYNEQFFGPGTRLTVL.

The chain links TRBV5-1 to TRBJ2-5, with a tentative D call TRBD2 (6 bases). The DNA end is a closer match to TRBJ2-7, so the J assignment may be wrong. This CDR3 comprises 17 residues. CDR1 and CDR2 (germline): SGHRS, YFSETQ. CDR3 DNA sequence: TGCGCCAGCAGCTTGGGCGGGGCGGAGGGGTTAGCCTACGAGCAGTACTTC. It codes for CASSLGGAEGLAYEQYF.

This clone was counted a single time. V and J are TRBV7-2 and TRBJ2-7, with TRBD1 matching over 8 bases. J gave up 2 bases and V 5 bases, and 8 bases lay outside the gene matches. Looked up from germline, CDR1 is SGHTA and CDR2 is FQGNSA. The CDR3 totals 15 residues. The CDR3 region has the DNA TGTGCCAGCAGCCGGGACAGGACTACTACCTACGAGCAGTACTTC. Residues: CASSRDRTTTYEQYF.

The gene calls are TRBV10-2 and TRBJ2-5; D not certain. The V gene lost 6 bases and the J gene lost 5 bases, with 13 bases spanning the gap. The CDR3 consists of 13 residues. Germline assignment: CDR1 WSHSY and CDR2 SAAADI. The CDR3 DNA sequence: TGCGCCAGCAGATCTAAATATGGGGAGACCCAGTACTTC. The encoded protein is CASRSKYGETQYF.

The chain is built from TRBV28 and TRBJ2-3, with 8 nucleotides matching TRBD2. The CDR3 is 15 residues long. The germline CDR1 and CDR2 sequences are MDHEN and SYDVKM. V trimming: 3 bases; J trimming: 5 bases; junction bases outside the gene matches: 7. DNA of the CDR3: TGTGCCAGCAGTTTCGGTGCGGGGGGAAAAGATACGCAGTATTTT. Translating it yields CASSFGAGGKDTQYF.

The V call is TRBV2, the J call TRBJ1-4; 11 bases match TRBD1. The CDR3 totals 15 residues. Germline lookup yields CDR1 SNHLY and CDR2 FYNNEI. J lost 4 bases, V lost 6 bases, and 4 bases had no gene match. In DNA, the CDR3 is TGTGCCAGCAGGGACAGGGGGCATAATAATGAAAAACTGTTTTTT. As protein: CASRDRGHNNEKLFF.